The 5 T cell receptor beta chains below were found in one sample sequenced in a study of blood T cell repertoires in COVID-19. Repertoires were generated with immunoSEQ multiplex PCR, while TCRdb's copy carries only in-frame clones and drops some. The repertoire consists of some 160,000 clones, with about 83% occurring once and the leading ten covering more than 1.5%. The sequenced sample consisted of peripheral blood. These receptors were obtained from a human donor in a cohort sampled during active COVID-19.

V is TRBV28 and J is TRBJ1-4, with TRBD1 identical over 12 bases. The V segment lost 4 bases and the J segment 12 bases; nucleotides outside the gene matches: 24. Germline CDR1 MDHEN, CDR2 SYDVKM. The CDR3 is made up of 20 amino acids. In DNA form, the CDR3 reads TGTGCCAGCAGTTCCCACCTCCGGGACAGGGGGCGTCTAGATAGCGGGGAACTGTTTTTT. Translation gives CASSSHLRDRGRLDSGELFF.

The chain joins TRBV3-1 (or the pseudogene TRBV3-2) to TRBJ1-2; tentative D call: TRBD1 (6 bases). Trimming shortened V by 0 bases and J by 8 bases, and 13 bases separated the two germline ends. Germline V gives CDR1 LGHDT, CDR2 YNNKEL (reference sequence). The CDR3 runs to 14 residues. Here the CDR3 DNA reads TGTGCCAGCAGCCAAGAGGGGGGGGCTGGAGGCTACACCTTC. Translating gives CASSQEGGAGGYTF.

The chain is built from TRBV12-1 and TRBJ2-1; the DNA was not used to check the table's D call, TRBD2. TRBV12-1 is termed a pseudogene. This CDR3 spans 17 amino acids. The chain's CDR3 is CASSFGASGRAYNEQFF. The DNA for the CDR3 is TGTGCCAGCAGCTTTGGGGCTAGCGGGAGGGCCTACAATGAGCAGTTCTTC.

This rearrangement joins TRBV4-3 to TRBJ1-2; 8 bases match TRBD1. The CDR3 sequence is 15 residues long. Trimming cost V 1 base and J 4 bases; bases outside gene matches: 5. Germline lookup yields CDR1 LGHNA and CDR2 YSLEER. CDR3: CASSQGQGASYGYTF. The CDR3 bases are TGCGCCAGCAGCCAAGGGCAGGGGGCGAGCTATGGCTACACCTTC.

This clone was observed a single time. V is TRBV4-1 and J is TRBJ2-5, with D possibly matching TRBD1 (5 bases). This CDR3 contains 14 residues. Germline V gene data show CDR1 as MGHRA and CDR2 as YSYEKL. V lost 1 base to trimming and J lost 2 bases, with 8 bases between them. DNA for the CDR3: TGCGCCAGCAGCCAAGGACAGTTTCAAGAGACCCAGTACTTC. Its protein is CASSQGQFQETQYF.